This entry features one T cell receptor (beta chain) sequence. This sample is part of a study of T cells in Graves' hyperthyroidism and ophthalmopathy. This CDR3 has 15 amino acids. Trimming removed 8 bases at V and 0 bases at J, with 16 bases between. CDR1 is KGHSH, CDR2 LQKENI, per germline. What was amplified from RNA transcripts were TCR beta CDR3 regions. When the TCR CDR3 underwent first-round RT-PCR, the HTBI primer set was used. TCRdb independently ran MiXCR on the multiplex PCR reads; one entry per CDR3 protein. Altogether approximately 330,000 distinct CDR3 sequences are present, about 18% being singletons, with the ten largest covering 45% to 50%.

Source material: blood. The chain is built from TRBV18 and TRBJ1-1, with D maybe TRBD1 (6 bases). This clonotype originated in a woman aged 45-59 years with Graves' hyperthyroidism. CDR3 in DNA: TGTGCCAGCCCCCCCGCGAAGGGGGTGAACACTGAAGCTTTCTTT. It is translated as CASPPAKGVNTEAFF.